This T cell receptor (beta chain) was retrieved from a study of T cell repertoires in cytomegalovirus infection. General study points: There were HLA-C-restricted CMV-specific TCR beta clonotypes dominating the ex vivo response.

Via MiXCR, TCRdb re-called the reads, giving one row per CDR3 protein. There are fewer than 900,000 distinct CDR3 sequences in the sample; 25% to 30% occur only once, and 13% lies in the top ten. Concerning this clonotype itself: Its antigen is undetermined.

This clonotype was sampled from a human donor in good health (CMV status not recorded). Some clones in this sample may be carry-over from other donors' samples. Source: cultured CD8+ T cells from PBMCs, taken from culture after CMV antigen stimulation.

The CDR3 reads CASSLGRRGTGSYNEQFF. CDR3 bases: TGCGCCAGCAGCCTAGGGCGAAGGGGGACAGGGTCTTACAATGAGCAGTTCTTC. The chain uses TRBV4-1 and TRBJ2-1; 9 nucleotides match TRBD1. The length of the CDR3 is 18 residues. The V gene end was trimmed by 4 bases and the J gene end by 4 bases; junction bases not matched to a gene: 14. Germline V gene lookup returns CDR1 MGHRA and CDR2 YSYEKL.